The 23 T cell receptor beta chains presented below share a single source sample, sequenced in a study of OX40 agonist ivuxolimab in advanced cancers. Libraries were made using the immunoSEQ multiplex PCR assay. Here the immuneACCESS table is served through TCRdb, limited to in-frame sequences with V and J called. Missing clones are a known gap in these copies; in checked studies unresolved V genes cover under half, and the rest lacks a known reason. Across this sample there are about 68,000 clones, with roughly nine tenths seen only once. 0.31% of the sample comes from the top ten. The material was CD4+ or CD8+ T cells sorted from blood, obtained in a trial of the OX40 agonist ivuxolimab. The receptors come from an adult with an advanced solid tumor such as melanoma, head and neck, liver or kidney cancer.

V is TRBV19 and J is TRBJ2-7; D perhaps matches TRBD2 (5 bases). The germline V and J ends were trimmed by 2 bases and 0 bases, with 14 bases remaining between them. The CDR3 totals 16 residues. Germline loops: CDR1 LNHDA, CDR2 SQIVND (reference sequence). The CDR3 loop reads CASSISSLANSYEQYF. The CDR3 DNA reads TGTGCCAGTAGTATAAGTTCCTTAGCGAACTCCTACGAGCAGTACTTC.

The CDR3 DNA sequence: TGTGCCAGCAGCCTCGGGAGAGGGGAGTACGAGCAGTACTTC. Its translation is CASSLGRGEYEQYF. The V and J genes are TRBV14 and TRBJ2-7, with D tentatively TRBD2 (6 bases). With 4 bases removed from V and 4 bases from J, the gap between germline ends came to 14 bases. CDR1 SGHDN and CDR2 FVKESK come from the germline V gene. CDR3 length equals 14 residues.

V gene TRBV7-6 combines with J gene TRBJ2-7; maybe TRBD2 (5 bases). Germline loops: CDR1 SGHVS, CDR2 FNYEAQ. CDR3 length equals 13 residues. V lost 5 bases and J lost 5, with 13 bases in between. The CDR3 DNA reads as TGTGCCAGCAGCACCCAACTAGGAAACGAGCAGTACTTC. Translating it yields CASSTQLGNEQYF.

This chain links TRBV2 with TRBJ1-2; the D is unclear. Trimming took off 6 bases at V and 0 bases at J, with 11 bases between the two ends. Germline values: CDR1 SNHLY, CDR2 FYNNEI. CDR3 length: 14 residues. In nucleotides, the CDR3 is TGTGCCAGCAGAACGGGGAGAACTAACTATGGCTACACCTTC. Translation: CASRTGRTNYGYTF.

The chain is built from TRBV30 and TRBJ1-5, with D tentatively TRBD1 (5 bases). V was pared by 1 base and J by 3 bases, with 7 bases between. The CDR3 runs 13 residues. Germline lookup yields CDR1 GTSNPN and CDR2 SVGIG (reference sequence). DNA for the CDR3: TGTGCCTGGAGTGAACAGGACAATCAGCCCCAGCATTTT. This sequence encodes CAWSEQDNQPQHF.

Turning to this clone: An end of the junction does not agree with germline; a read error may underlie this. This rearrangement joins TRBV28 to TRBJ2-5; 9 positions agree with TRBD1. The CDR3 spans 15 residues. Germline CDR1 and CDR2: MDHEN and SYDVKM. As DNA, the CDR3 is TGTGCCAGCAGTTTATTGGGGACAGGGCAAGGGACCCAGTACTTC. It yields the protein CASSLLGTGQGTQYF.

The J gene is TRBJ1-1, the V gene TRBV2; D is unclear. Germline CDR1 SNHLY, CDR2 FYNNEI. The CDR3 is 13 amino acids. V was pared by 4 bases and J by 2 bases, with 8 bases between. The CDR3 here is CASSVSVNTEAFF. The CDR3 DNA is TGTGCCAGCAGTGTATCGGTTAACACTGAAGCTTTCTTT.

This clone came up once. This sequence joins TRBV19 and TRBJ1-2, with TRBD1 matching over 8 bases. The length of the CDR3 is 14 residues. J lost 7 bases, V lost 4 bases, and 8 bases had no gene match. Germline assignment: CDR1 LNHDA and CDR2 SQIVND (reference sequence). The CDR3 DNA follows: TGTGCCAGTAGTAAGGGACAGGCGGCACCTGGCTACACCTTC. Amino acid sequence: CASSKGQAAPGYTF.

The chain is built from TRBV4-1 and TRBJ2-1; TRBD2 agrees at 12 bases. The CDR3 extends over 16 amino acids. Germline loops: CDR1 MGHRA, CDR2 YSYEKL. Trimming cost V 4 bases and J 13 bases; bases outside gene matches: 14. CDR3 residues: CASSRPPGTSGLNQFF. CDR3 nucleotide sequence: TGCGCCAGCAGCCGCCCCCCCGGGACTAGCGGGCTGAATCAGTTCTTC.

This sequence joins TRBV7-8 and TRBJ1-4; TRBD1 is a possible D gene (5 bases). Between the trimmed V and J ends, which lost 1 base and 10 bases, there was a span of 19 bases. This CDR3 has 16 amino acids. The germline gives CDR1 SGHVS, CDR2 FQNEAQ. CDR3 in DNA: TGTGCCAGCAGCTTAGAAGGGACCGGCCTGGTGATAAAACTGTTTTTT. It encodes CASSLEGTGLVIKLFF.

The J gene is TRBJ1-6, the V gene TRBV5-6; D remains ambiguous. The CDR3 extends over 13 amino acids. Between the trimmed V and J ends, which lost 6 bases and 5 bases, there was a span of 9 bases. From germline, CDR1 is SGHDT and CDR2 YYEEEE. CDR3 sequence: CASTAADNSPLHF. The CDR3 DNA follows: TGTGCCAGCACCGCGGCTGATAATTCACCCCTCCACTTT.

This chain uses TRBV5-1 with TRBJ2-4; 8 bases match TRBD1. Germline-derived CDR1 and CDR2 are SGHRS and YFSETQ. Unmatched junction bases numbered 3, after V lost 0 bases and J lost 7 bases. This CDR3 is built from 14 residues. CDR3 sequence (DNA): TGCGCCAGCAGCTTGGCAGGGGGCCAGAACATTCAGTACTTC. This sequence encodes CASSLAGGQNIQYF.

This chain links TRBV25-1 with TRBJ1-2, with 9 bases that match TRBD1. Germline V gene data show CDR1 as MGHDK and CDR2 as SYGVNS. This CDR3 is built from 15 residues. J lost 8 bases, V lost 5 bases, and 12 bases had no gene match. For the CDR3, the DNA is TGTGCCAGCAGTCGAGTCTCGGACAGGGGAGGCGGCTACACCTTC. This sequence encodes CASSRVSDRGGGYTF.

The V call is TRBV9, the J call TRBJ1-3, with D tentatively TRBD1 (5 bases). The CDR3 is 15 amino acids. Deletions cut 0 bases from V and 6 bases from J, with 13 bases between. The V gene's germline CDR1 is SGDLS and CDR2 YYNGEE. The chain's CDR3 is CASSVGGDSVNTIYF. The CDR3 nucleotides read TGTGCCAGCAGCGTAGGAGGGGACTCGGTAAACACCATATATTTT.

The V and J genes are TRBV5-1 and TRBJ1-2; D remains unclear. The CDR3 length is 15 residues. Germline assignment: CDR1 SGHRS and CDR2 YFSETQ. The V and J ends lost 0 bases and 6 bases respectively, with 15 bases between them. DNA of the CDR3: TGCGCCAGCAGCTTGGCCGCGGGGTCTAGAAATGGCTACACCTTC. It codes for CASSLAAGSRNGYTF.

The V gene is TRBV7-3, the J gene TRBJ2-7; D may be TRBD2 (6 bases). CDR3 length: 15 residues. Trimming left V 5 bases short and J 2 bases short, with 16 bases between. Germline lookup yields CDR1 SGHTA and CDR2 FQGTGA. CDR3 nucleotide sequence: TGTGCCAGCAGCCCCGGGGGAGCGTTAACCTACGAGCAGTACTTC. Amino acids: CASSPGGALTYEQYF.

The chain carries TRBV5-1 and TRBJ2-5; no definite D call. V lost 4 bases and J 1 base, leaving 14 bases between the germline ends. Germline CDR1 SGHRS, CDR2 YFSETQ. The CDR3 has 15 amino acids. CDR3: CASSPLSGSQETQYF. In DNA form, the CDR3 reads TGCGCCAGCAGCCCCCTCTCTGGCAGCCAAGAGACCCAGTACTTC.

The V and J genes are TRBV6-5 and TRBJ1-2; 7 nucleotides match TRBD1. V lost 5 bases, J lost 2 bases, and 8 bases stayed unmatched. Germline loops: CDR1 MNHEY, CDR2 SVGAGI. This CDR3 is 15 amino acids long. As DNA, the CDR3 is TGTGCCAGCAGTGCTTCGGGACAGAAGAACTATGGCTACACCTTC. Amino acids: CASSASGQKNYGYTF.

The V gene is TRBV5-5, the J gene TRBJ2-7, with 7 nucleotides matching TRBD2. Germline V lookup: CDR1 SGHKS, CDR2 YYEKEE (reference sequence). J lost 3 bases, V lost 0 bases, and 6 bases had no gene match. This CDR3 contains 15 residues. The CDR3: CASSLEGGSGYEQYF. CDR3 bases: TGTGCCAGCAGCTTGGAGGGCGGGAGCGGCTACGAGCAGTACTTC.

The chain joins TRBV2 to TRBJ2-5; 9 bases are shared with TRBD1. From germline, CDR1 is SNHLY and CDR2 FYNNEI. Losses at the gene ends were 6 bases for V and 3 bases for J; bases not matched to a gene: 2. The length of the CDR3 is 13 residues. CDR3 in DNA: TGTGCCAGCAGGAGACAGGGGGAAGAGACCCAGTACTTC. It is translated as CASRRQGEETQYF.

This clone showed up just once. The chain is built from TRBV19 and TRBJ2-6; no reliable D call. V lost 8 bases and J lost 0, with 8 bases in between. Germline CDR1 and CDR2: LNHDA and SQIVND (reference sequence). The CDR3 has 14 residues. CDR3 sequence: CASHRSSGANVLTF. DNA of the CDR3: TGTGCCAGTCATAGGAGCTCTGGGGCCAACGTCCTGACTTTC.

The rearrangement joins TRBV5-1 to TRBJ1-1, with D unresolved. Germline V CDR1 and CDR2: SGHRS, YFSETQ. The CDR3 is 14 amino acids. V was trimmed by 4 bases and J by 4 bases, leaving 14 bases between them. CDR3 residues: CASSRTLVGTEAFF. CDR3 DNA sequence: TGCGCCAGCAGCCGGACCCTTGTTGGCACTGAAGCTTTCTTT.

The CDR3 DNA sequence: TGTGCCAGCAGCCACCCCCCTCAGCCCCAGCATTTT. This codes for CASSHPPQPQHF. V gene TRBV7-2 combines with J gene TRBJ1-5; no firm D call. Between the trimmed V and J ends, which lost 5 bases and 6 bases, there was a span of 8 bases. In germline, CDR1 is SGHTA, CDR2 FQGNSA. The CDR3 is 12 residues long.